These 5 T cell receptor beta chains originate from one sample sequenced in a study of blood T cell repertoires in COVID-19. Sequencing used immunoSEQ multiplex PCR; TCRdb keeps in-frame clones, though not all of them. The sample includes roughly 300,000 clones, 70% to 90% seen only once; the top ten take 5.5% to 6%. Sequencing was performed on PBMCs or T cells enriched from blood (not recorded which). The receptors originated from a woman under 40 who had recovered from COVID-19.

J is TRBJ1-6 and V is TRBV6-5; unclear D gene. Germline-derived CDR1 and CDR2 are MNHEY and SVGAGI. V lost 10 bases to trimming and J lost 8 bases, with 15 bases between them. The CDR3 is made up of 13 amino acids. The CDR3 sequence: CATRLGVDSPLHF. The CDR3 DNA reads TGTGCCACCCGTTTGGGCGTCGATTCACCCCTCCACTTT.

The V gene is TRBV2, the J gene TRBJ1-2; no clear D. Trimming took off 3 bases at V and 10 bases at J, with 6 bases between the two ends. The CDR3 loop spans 10 amino acids. In germline, CDR1 is SNHLY, CDR2 FYNNEI. CDR3 in DNA: TGTGCCAGCAGTGACGCGTTCTACACCTTC. It codes for CASSDAFYTF.

The rearrangement joins TRBV11-2 to TRBJ2-2; D may be TRBD1 (5 bases). The CDR3 length is 14 residues. With 5 bases removed from V and 3 bases from J, the gap between germline ends came to 10 bases. Germline V lookup: CDR1 SGHAT, CDR2 FQNNGV. CDR3 in DNA: TGTGCCAGCAGCCCCGACAGACACACCGGGGAGCTGTTTTTT. This encodes CASSPDRHTGELFF.

Comment on this clone: This CDR3 is also generated by other DNA sequences in the sample. The gene calls are TRBV19 and TRBJ1-6, with D maybe TRBD1 (6 bases). V dropped 4 bases and J dropped 4 bases, with 8 bases sitting between them. There are 14 residues in the CDR3. Germline loops: CDR1 LNHDA, CDR2 SQIVND (reference sequence). The CDR3 sequence: CASSTGQYNSPLHF. CDR3 coding DNA: TGTGCCAGTAGTACCGGACAGTATAATTCACCCCTCCACTTT.

The chain has TRBV6-6 and TRBJ2-1; tentative D call: TRBD1 (7 bases). The germline V and J ends were trimmed by 7 bases and 7 bases, with 17 bases remaining between them. The V gene's germline CDR1 is MNHNY and CDR2 SVGAGI (reference sequence). The length of the CDR3 is 14 residues. Here the CDR3 DNA reads TGTGCCAGCACCCCAGGGGGGCTTGTAAATGAGCAGTTCTTC. Translation: CASTPGGLVNEQFF.